The text below deals with one T cell receptor (beta chain). Under the authors' procedure: Estimation of nucleated cell counts was performed using reference gene primer amplification. The repertoire was sequenced with immunoSEQ multiplex PCR; TCRdb's copy has only in-frame clones and lacks some. V and J calls plus clone size are reproduced from that table; the DNA served to infer D and trimming. The top ten clones hold over 9% of a sample with hundreds of thousands of clones, about 89% of them seen once. This sample is drawn from a study of blood T cell repertoires in COVID-19. Trimming at V came to 0 bases and at J to 9 bases, leaving 12 bases not matched to a gene. The V gene's germline CDR1 is SGHRS and CDR2 YFSETQ. The CDR3 totals 16 residues.

The TCR sequence derives from a woman in her 40s who had recovered from COVID-19. The sequencing sample was made of PBMCs or T cells enriched from blood (not recorded which). The chain carries TRBV5-1 and TRBJ2-1; TRBD2 matches at 7 bases. The CDR3 DNA follows: TGCGCCAGCAGCTTGGTGGTTAGCGGGCCCGAGGGTGAGCAGTTCTTC. Its translation is CASSLVVSGPEGEQFF.